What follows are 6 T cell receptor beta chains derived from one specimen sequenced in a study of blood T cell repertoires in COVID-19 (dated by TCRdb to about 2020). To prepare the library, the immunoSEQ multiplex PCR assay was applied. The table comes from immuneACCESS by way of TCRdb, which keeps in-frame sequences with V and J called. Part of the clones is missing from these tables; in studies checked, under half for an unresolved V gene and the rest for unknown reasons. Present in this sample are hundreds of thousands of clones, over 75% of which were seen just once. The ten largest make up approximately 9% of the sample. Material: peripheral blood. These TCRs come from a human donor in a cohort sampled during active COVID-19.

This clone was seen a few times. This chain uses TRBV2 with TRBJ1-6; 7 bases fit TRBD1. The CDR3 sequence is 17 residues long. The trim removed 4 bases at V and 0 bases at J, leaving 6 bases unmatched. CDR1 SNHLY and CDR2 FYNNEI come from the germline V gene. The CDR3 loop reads CASSATYRGSYNSPLHF. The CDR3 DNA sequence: TGTGCCAGCAGTGCGACCTACAGGGGCTCCTATAATTCACCCCTCCACTTT.

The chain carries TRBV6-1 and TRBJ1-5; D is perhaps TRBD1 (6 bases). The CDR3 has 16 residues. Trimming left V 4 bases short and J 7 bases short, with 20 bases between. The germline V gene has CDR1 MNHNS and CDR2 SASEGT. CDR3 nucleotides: TGTGCCAGCAGTGCGTCAGGGGCCTCCTTAGGACAGCCCCAGCATTTT. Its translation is CASSASGASLGQPQHF.

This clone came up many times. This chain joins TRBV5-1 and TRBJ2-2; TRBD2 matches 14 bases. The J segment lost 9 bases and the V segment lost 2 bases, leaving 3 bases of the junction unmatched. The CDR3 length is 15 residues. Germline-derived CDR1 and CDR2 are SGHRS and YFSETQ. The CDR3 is CASSFGTSGGRELFF. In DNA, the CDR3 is TGCGCCAGCAGCTTCGGGACTAGCGGGGGACGGGAGCTGTTTTTT.

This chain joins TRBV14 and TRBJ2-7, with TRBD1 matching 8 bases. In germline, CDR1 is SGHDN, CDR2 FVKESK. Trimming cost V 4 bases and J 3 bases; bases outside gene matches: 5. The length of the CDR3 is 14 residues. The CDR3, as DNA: TGTGCCAGCAGCCTACGGGACAGGAGCTACGAGCAGTACTTC. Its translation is CASSLRDRSYEQYF.

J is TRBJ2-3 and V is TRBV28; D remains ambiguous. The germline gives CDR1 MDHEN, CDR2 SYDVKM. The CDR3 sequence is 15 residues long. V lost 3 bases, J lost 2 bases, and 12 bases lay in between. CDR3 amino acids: CASSFPTTFTDTQYF. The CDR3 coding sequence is TGTGCCAGCAGTTTCCCAACTACCTTCACAGATACGCAGTATTTT.

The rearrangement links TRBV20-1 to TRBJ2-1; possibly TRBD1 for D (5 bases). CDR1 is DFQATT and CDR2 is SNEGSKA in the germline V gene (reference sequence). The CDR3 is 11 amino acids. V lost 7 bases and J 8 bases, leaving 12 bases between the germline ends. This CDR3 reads CSGLQEYEQFF. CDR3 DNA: TGCAGTGGTCTACAGGAATATGAGCAGTTCTTC.